This T cell receptor (beta chain) was sequenced in a study of cytomegalovirus exposure and HLA in healthy donors. This PCR relied on a set of 60 Vbeta primers and 13 Jbeta primers. The data were produced by immunoSEQ multiplex PCR, yet TCRdb's version contains in-frame clones alone and is incomplete. The sample yields 110,000 to 150,000 clones, about 75% seen once. Germline loops: CDR1 SGHTS, CDR2 YDEGEE. V gave up 0 bases and J gave up 3 bases; unmatched junction bases: 2. This CDR3 is built from 15 residues. Donors consisted of healthy bone marrow donors. Sequencing used PBMCs. The genes are TRBV5-8 and TRBJ1-3; 8 bases align to TRBD1. The TCR originated in a man aged 25 to 45 in good health and CMV-seronegative. In DNA, the CDR3 is TGTGCCAGCAGCTTGGGACAGGGGAATGGAAACACCATATATTTT. Encoded protein: CASSLGQGNGNTIYF.